The 11 T cell receptor beta chains in this list originate from one sample, sequenced in a study of cytomegalovirus exposure and HLA in healthy donors. It was with 60 Vbeta and 13 Jbeta primers that the PCR ran. Using immunoSEQ multiplex PCR, the repertoire was profiled, and TCRdb retains in-frame clones only, with some absent. The data contain roughly 200,000 clones, around 78% of them seen just once; the ten biggest clones take up less than 2%. The sequencing sample was made of PBMCs. The source of these receptors is a young man in good health and CMV-seronegative.

The chain recombines TRBV13 with TRBJ1-2; maybe TRBD1 (5 bases). Trimming removed 3 bases from V and 4 bases from J, with 15 bases in between. Germline V gives CDR1 PRHDT, CDR2 FYEKMQ (reference sequence). The CDR3 length is 15 residues. The CDR3 spells CASSFKTVDVYGYTF. CDR3 sequence (DNA): TGTGCCAGCAGCTTCAAGACAGTCGATGTCTATGGCTACACCTTC.

The V call is TRBV28, the J call TRBJ1-5, with 7 bases lining up with TRBD1. V lost 6 bases to trimming and J lost 7 bases; unmatched junction nucleotides: 9. The germline CDR1 and CDR2 sequences are MDHEN and SYDVKM. The CDR3 runs to 14 residues. The CDR3 sequence: CASSKRDRVQPQHF. The CDR3 bases are TGTGCCAGCAGCAAACGCGACAGGGTCCAGCCCCAGCATTTT.

The gene calls are TRBV30 and TRBJ1-4; D gene ambiguous. V was clipped by 4 bases and J by 0 bases, with 12 bases between them. CDR3 length: 15 residues. The germline CDR1 and CDR2 sequences are GTSNPN and SVGIG (reference sequence). The CDR3 protein is CAWTTNSATNEKLFF. As DNA, the CDR3 is TGTGCCTGGACGACGAACAGTGCAACTAATGAAAAACTGTTTTTT.

The gene calls are TRBV5-1 and TRBJ2-2; TRBD2 matches 13 bases. V lost 6 bases to trimming and J lost 3 bases; unmatched junction nucleotides: 2. CDR1 and CDR2 (germline): SGHRS, YFSETQ. The CDR3 totals 15 residues. The CDR3 here is CASKGLAGYTGELFF. CDR3 in DNA: TGCGCCAGCAAGGGACTAGCGGGATACACCGGGGAGCTGTTTTTT.

The gene calls are TRBV19 and TRBJ2-7, with 10 bases identical to TRBD2. CDR3 size: 18 residues. Germline CDR1 is LNHDA and CDR2 is SQIVND (reference sequence). J lost 6 bases, V lost 4 bases, and 18 bases had no gene match. The CDR3 bases are TGTGCCAGTAGTACCCAATCCCCCATCAGCGGGAGGGCGGCCGAGCAGTACTTC. Amino acid sequence: CASSTQSPISGRAAEQYF.

CDR3 sequence reads: CASSLAGGGDEKLFF. For the CDR3, the DNA is TGTGCCAGCAGCTTGGCGGGGGGCGGGGATGAAAAACTGTTTTTT. The gene calls are TRBV5-6 and TRBJ1-4; D is possibly TRBD1 (6 bases). Trimming took off 0 bases at V and 6 bases at J, with 12 bases between the two ends. The CDR3 sequence is 15 residues long. CDR1 and CDR2 (germline): SGHDT, YYEEEE.

This chain connects TRBV10-1 to TRBJ2-7; a possible D gene is TRBD2 (5 bases). The CDR3 extends over 15 amino acids. V was shortened by 2 bases and J by 4 bases, with 15 bases between the two germline ends. Germline CDR1 is WNHNN and CDR2 is SYGVQD (reference sequence). CDR3 in amino acids: CASSEQLRVLYEQYF. CDR3 nucleotides: TGCGCCAGCAGTGAGCAGCTGAGGGTTTTGTACGAGCAGTACTTC.

The chain combines TRBV7-3 with TRBJ2-3; the D gene is possibly TRBD2 (7 bases). The CDR3 sequence is 17 residues long. Germline CDR1 is SGHTA and CDR2 is FQGTGA. Trimming removed 2 bases from V and 4 bases from J, with 19 bases in between. The CDR3 loop is CASSLGNSGGRPDTQYF. CDR3 in DNA: TGTGCCAGCAGCTTAGGGAATTCCGGGGGGCGACCAGATACGCAGTATTTT.

This clone was counted a few times. The chain is built from TRBV19 and TRBJ1-1, with D perhaps matching TRBD1 (6 bases). Germline CDR1 and CDR2: LNHDA and SQIVND (reference sequence). V was cut by 4 bases and J by 5 bases, with 17 bases left in between. The CDR3 spans 15 residues. In DNA form, the CDR3 reads TGTGCCAGTAGTACACTACAGGGTGGGGGAACTGAAGCTTTCTTT. Its protein is CASSTLQGGGTEAFF.

J is TRBJ2-1 and V is TRBV7-6; D may be TRBD1 (5 bases). CDR1 and CDR2 from the germline V gene are SGHVS and FNYEAQ. The germline V and J ends were trimmed by 2 bases and 6 bases, with 8 bases remaining between them. This CDR3 contains 13 residues. CDR3 sequence (DNA): TGTGCCAGCAGCTTATTGGACACCAATGAGCAGTTCTTC. It yields the protein CASSLLDTNEQFF.

This chain connects TRBV28 to TRBJ1-1, with 10 positions matching TRBD1. The V and J ends lost 6 bases and 5 bases, in that order; junction bases with no gene match: 6. The germline gives CDR1 MDHEN, CDR2 SYDVKM. This CDR3 has 14 residues. In nucleotides, the CDR3 is TGTGCCAGCAGATCCGACAGGGGGCGGACTGAAGCTTTCTTT. Translating gives CASRSDRGRTEAFF.